This TCR beta chain was recorded in a study of T cells after yellow fever vaccination. Study results and caveats: After the booster, 96% of CD4 and roughly nine tenths of CD8 primary-response clones were re-detected. Though weaker, the secondary response peaked faster, on day 5 versus 15. Relatively few clonotypes were ones that appeared in both CD4 and CD8 compartments.

TCRdb reprocessed the 5' RACE reads via MiXCR and lists one record per CDR3 protein. The table has 500,000 to 650,000 distinct CDR3 sequences, about 12% seen once; the top ten hold 15%. Germline V gene data show CDR1 as SNHLY and CDR2 as FYNNEI. The CDR3 runs to 16 residues. J lost 1 base, V lost 5 bases, and 4 bases had no gene match. A word on this clonotype: Its cognate antigen is unknown.

The sequenced sample was PBMCs, obtained on the day of the yellow fever booster vaccination. This sequence joins TRBV2 and TRBJ2-3; 12 nucleotides line up with TRBD2. This TCR was sampled from a man aged 25 to 40 who received the YFV17D yellow fever vaccine. CDR3 in amino acids: CASSQLAGGGTDTQYF. CDR3 DNA sequence: TGTGCCAGCAGTCAACTAGCGGGAGGAGGCACAGATACGCAGTATTTT. Together with reference TRBV2 and TRBJ2-3, the CDR3 gives the full variable domain: EPEVTQTPSHQVTQMGQEVILRCVPISNHLYFYWYRQILGQKVEFLVSFYNNEISEKSEIFDDQFSVERPDGSNFTLKIRSTKLEDSAMYFCASSQLAGGGTDTQYFGPGTRLTVL.